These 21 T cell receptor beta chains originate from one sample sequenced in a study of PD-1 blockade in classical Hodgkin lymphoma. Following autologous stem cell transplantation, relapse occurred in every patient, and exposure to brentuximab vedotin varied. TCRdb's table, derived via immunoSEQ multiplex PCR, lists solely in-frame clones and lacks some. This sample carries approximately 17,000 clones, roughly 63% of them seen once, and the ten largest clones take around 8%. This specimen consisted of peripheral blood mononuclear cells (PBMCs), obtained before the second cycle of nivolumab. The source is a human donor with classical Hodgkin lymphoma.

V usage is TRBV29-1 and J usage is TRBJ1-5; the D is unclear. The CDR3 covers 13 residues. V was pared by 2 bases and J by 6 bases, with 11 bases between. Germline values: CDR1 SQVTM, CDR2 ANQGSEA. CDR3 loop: CSVELGVGQPQHF. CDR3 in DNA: TGCAGCGTTGAATTGGGAGTCGGTCAGCCCCAGCATTTT.

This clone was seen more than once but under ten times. The CDR3 loop reads CASIRGNEQFF. The CDR3 nucleotides read TGTGCCAGCATTAGGGGGAATGAGCAGTTCTTC. The chain has TRBV6-5 and TRBJ2-1; a possible D gene is TRBD1 (6 bases). The germline CDR1 and CDR2 sequences are MNHEY and SVGAGI. Trimming stripped 7 bases from V and 7 bases from J, with 8 bases between. CDR3 length equals 11 residues.

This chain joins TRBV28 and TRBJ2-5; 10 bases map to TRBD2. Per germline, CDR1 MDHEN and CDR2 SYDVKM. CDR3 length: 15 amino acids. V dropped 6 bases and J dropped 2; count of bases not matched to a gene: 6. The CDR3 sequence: CASRSSGRGQETQYF. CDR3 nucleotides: TGTGCCAGCAGGTCCAGCGGGAGGGGTCAAGAGACCCAGTACTTC.

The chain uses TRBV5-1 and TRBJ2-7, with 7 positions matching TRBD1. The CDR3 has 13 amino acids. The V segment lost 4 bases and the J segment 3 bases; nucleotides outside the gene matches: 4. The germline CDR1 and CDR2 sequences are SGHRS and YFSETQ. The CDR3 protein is CASSHGTVYEQYF. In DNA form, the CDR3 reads TGCGCCAGCAGCCATGGGACAGTCTACGAGCAGTACTTC.

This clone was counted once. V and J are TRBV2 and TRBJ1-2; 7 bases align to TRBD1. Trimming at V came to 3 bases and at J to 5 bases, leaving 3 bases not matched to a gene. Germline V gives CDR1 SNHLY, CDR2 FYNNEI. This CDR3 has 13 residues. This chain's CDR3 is CASSEAGGYGYTF. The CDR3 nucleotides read TGTGCCAGCAGTGAGGCAGGGGGATATGGCTACACCTTC.

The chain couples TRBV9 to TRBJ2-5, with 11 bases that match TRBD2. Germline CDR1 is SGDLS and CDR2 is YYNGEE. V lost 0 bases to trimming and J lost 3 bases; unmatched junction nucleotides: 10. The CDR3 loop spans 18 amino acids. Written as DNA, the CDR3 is TGTGCCAGCAGCGTAGGTAGCGGGAGGGCCGAGGGGGAAGAGACCCAGTACTTC. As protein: CASSVGSGRAEGEETQYF. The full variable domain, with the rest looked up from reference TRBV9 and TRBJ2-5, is DSGVTQTPKHLITATGQRVTLRCSPRSGDLSVYWYQQSLDQGLQFLIQYYNGEERAKGNILERFSAQQFPDLHSELNLSSLELGDSALYFCASSVGSGRAEGEETQYFGPGTRLLVL.

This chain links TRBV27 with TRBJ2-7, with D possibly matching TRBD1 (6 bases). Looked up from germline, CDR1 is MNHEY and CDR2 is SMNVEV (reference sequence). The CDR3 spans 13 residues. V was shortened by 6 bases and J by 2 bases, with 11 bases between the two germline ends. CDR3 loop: CASSLGGTYEQYF. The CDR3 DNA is TGTGCCAGCAGCCTAGGGGGTACCTACGAGCAGTACTTC.

CDR3 nucleotides: TGTGCCAGCAGTCTACCAGTGGACAGGGGCGGGAATGGCTACACCTTC. Its translation: CASSLPVDRGGNGYTF. This chain joins TRBV28 and TRBJ1-2; 9 bases align to TRBD1. The CDR3 is 16 amino acids. The germline V gene has CDR1 MDHEN and CDR2 SYDVKM. J gave up 6 bases and V 5 bases, and 13 bases lay outside the gene matches.

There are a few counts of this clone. CDR3 region: CASSGVRGGPEAFF. CDR3 coding DNA: TGTGCCAGCAGTGGCGTCAGGGGGGGACCTGAAGCTTTCTTT. The chain links TRBV6-1 to TRBJ1-1; 7 bases are shared with TRBD1. V trimming: 4 bases; J trimming: 6 bases; junction bases outside the gene matches: 8. Germline V CDR1 and CDR2: MNHNS, SASEGT. This CDR3 contains 14 residues.

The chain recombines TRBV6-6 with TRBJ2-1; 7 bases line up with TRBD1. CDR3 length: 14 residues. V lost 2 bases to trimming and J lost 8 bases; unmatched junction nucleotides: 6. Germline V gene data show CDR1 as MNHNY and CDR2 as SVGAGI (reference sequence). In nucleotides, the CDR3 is TGTGCCAGCAGTTACACGACAGGGATGGATGAGCAGTTCTTC. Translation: CASSYTTGMDEQFF.

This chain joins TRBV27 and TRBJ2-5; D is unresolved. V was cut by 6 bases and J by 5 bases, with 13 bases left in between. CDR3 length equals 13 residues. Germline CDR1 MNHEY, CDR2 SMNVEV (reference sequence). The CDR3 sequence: CASSLRISETQYF. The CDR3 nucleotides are TGTGCCAGCAGCCTCAGGATCTCGGAGACCCAGTACTTC.

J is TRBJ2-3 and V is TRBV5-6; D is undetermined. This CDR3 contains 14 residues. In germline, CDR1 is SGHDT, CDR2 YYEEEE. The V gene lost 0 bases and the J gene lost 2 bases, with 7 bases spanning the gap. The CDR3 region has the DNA TGTGCCAGCAGCTTGGCAGGATACACAGATACGCAGTATTTT. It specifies CASSLAGYTDTQYF.

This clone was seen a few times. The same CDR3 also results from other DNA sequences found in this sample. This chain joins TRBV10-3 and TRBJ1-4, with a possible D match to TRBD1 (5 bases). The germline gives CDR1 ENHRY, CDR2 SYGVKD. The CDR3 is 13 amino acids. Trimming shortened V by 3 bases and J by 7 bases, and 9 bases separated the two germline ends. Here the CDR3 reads CAISDRGGEKLFF. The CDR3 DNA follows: TGTGCCATCAGTGATAGGGGAGGTGAAAAACTGTTTTTT.

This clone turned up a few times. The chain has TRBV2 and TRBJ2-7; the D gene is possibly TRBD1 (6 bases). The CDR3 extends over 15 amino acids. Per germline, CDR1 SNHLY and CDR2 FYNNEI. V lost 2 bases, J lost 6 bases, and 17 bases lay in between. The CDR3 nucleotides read TGTGCCAGCAGTGAAAGGAGGCAGGGGAAGAGCGAGCAGTACTTC. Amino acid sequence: CASSERRQGKSEQYF.

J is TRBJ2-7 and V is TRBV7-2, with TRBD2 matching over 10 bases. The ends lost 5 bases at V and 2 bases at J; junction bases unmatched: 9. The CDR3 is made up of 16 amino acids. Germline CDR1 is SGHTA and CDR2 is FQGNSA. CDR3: CASSDKTSGYAYEQYF. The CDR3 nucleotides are TGTGCCAGCAGCGACAAGACTAGCGGGTACGCCTACGAGCAGTACTTC.

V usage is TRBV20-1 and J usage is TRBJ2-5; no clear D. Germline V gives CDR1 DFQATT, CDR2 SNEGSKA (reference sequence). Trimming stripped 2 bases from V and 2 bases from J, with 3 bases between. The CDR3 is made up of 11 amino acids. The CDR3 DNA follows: TGCAGTGCTAGACAGCAAGAGACCCAGTACTTC. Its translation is CSARQQETQYF.

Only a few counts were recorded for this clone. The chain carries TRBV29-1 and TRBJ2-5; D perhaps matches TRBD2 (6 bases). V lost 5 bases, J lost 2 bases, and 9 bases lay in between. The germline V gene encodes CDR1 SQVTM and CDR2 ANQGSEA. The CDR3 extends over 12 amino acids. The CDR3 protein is CSVYGGQETQYF. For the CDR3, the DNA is TGCAGCGTTTACGGAGGGCAAGAGACCCAGTACTTC.

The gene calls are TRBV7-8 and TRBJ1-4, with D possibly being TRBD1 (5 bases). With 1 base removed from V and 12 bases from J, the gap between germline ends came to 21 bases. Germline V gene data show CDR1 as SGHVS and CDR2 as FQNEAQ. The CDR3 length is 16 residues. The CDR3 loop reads CASSLVTRDGLEELFF. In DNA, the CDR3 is TGTGCCAGCAGCTTAGTGACGCGGGACGGTCTTGAGGAACTGTTTTTT.

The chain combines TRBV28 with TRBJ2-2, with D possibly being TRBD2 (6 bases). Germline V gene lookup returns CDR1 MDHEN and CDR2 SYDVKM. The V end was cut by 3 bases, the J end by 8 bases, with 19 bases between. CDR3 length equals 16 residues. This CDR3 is CASSFELPGALGELFF. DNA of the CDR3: TGTGCCAGCAGTTTCGAGTTACCGGGAGCCCTGGGGGAGCTGTTTTTT.

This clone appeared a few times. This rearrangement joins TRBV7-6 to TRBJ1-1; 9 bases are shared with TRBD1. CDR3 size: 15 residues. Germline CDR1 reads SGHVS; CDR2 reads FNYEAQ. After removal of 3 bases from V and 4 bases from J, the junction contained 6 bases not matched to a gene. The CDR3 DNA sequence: TGTGCCAGCAGCTTGGGGACAGGGCTTGCCACTGAAGCTTTCTTT. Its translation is CASSLGTGLATEAFF.

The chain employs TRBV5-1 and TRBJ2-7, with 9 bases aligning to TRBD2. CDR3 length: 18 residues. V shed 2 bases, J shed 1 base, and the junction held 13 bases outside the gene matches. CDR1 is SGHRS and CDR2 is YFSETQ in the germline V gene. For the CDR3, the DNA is TGCGCCAGCAGCTTAGGTTCAGGAGGACTAGCGCATTCCTACGAGCAGTACTTC. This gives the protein CASSLGSGGLAHSYEQYF.